One sample yielded the 14 T cell receptor beta chains listed below, sequenced in a study of OX40 agonist ivuxolimab in advanced cancers. Sequencing used immunoSEQ multiplex PCR; TCRdb keeps in-frame clones, though not all of them. The table lists over 8,000 clones, approximately 63% of them singletons. The sequences come from CD4+ or CD8+ T cells sorted from blood, collected in a trial of the OX40 agonist ivuxolimab. These receptors all stem from an adult with an advanced solid tumor such as melanoma, head and neck, liver or kidney cancer.

The chain joins TRBV10-3 to TRBJ2-7; no reliable D call. V was cut by 2 bases and J by 0 bases, with 14 bases left in between. The CDR3 runs 16 residues. CDR1 is ENHRY, CDR2 SYGVKD, per germline. In nucleotides, the CDR3 is TGTGCCATCAGTGAGATGGAAGCTCGGCGCTCCTACGAGCAGTACTTC. It translates to CAISEMEARRSYEQYF.

This clone has a handful of counts. The chain has TRBV7-3 and TRBJ2-5, with D possibly being TRBD2 (6 bases). Trimming shortened V by 5 bases and J by 1 base, and 14 bases separated the two germline ends. This CDR3 spans 15 amino acids. Germline V gives CDR1 SGHTA, CDR2 FQGTGA. The CDR3 DNA reads as TGTGCCAGCAGCCCCTCACCGGGAGTCCAAGAGACCCAGTACTTC. Its translation: CASSPSPGVQETQYF.

This clone was seen just once. The V gene is TRBV10-1, the J gene TRBJ2-3; possibly TRBD2 for D (6 bases). Germline V gives CDR1 WNHNN, CDR2 SYGVQD (reference sequence). The CDR3 extends over 14 amino acids. V dropped 2 bases and J dropped 2 bases, with 8 bases sitting between them. This CDR3 is CASSEGGITDTQYF. CDR3 DNA sequence: TGCGCCAGCAGTGAGGGGGGGATCACAGATACGCAGTATTTT.

This clone came up once. For the CDR3, the DNA is TGTGCCAGCAGCGTAGGCAGTTACAATGAGCAGTTCTTC. Amino acid sequence: CASSVGSYNEQFF. The chain joins TRBV9 to TRBJ2-1, with unresolved D. The CDR3 loop spans 13 amino acids. The V gene's germline CDR1 is SGDLS and CDR2 YYNGEE. V shed 0 bases and J shed 4 bases, with 5 bases lying between them.

Within the sample, this clone is medium-sized (0.01 to 0.1%). The chain links TRBV28 to TRBJ2-4; D possibly corresponds to TRBD1 (6 bases). The V end lost 3 bases, the J end lost 1 base, and 13 bases lay between the germline ends. Germline V lookup: CDR1 MDHEN, CDR2 SYDVKM. The CDR3 extends over 16 amino acids. The CDR3 region has the DNA TGTGCCAGCAGTTTCTTCACAGGGACGGCCAAAAACATTCAGTACTTC. Translated, it gives CASSFFTGTAKNIQYF.

This sequence joins TRBV10-1 and TRBJ2-7; D not resolved. This CDR3 has 18 amino acids. Between the trimmed V and J ends, which lost 0 bases and 3 bases, there was a span of 21 bases. CDR1 WNHNN and CDR2 SYGVQD come from the germline V gene (reference sequence). The CDR3 spells CASSESVGPGPVYYEQYF. CDR3 sequence (DNA): TGCGCCAGCAGTGAGTCTGTAGGACCCGGCCCGGTATACTACGAGCAGTACTTC.

The chain has TRBV6-1 and TRBJ2-3; 13 bases agree with TRBD2. V was clipped by 3 bases and J by 4 bases; unmatched bases: 13. Germline V gives CDR1 MNHNS, CDR2 SASEGT. CDR3 size: 19 residues. This chain's CDR3 is CASSDPWTGTSGEADTQYF. The DNA for the CDR3 is TGTGCCAGCAGTGACCCTTGGACAGGGACTAGCGGGGAAGCAGATACGCAGTATTTT.

The V and J genes are TRBV5-1 and TRBJ1-3; D ambiguous. CDR1 SGHRS and CDR2 YFSETQ come from the germline V gene. V was clipped by 0 bases and J by 0 bases, with 7 bases between them. CDR3 size: 15 residues. CDR3 DNA: TGCGCCAGCAGCTTGGGAACAACCTCTGGAAACACCATATATTTT. Translating gives CASSLGTTSGNTIYF.

This chain joins TRBV7-9 and TRBJ2-5, with 11 bases that match TRBD2. Germline V gene sequence: CDR1 SEHNR, CDR2 FQNEAQ (reference sequence). Germline trimming cut 3 bases from V and 5 bases from J; bases unmatched to any gene: 8. This CDR3 is built from 16 residues. The CDR3 is CASSFGSGRAWETQYF. CDR3 DNA: TGTGCCAGCAGCTTCGGTAGCGGGAGGGCGTGGGAGACCCAGTACTTC.

This clone was seen a few times. The V and J genes are TRBV19 and TRBJ2-7; TRBD2 matches at 11 bases. Germline trimming cut 5 bases from V and 2 bases from J; bases unmatched to any gene: 2. The CDR3 contains 14 residues. CDR1 is LNHDA and CDR2 is SQIVND in the germline V gene (reference sequence). This chain's CDR3 is CASSLAGGPYEQYF. In DNA form, the CDR3 reads TGTGCCAGTAGTTTAGCGGGAGGGCCCTACGAGCAGTACTTC. Variable domain in full (rest from reference TRBV19 and TRBJ2-7): DGGITQSPKYLFRKEGQNVTLSCEQNLNHDAMYWYRQDPGQGLRLIYYSQIVNDFQKGDIAEGYSVSREKKESFPLTVTSAQKNPTAFYLCASSLAGGPYEQYFGPGTRLTVT.

This clone showed up just a few times. The chain uses TRBV19 and TRBJ2-7; 10 nucleotides align to TRBD2. V lost 7 bases, J lost 0 bases, and 9 bases stayed unmatched. CDR3 size: 16 residues. CDR1 LNHDA and CDR2 SQIVND come from the germline V gene (reference sequence). The CDR3 sequence: CASKRTSGESSYEQYF. The CDR3 coding sequence is TGTGCCAGTAAAAGGACTAGCGGAGAAAGCTCCTACGAGCAGTACTTC.

This rearrangement joins TRBV11-2 to TRBJ2-1; D possibly matches TRBD1 or TRBD2 (5 bases each). Germline assignment: CDR1 SGHAT and CDR2 FQNNGV. The length of the CDR3 is 15 residues. Trimming cost V 2 bases and J 4 bases, with 12 bases left between them. In DNA form, the CDR3 reads TGTGCCAGCAGCTTATCAACGGGACCATACAATGAGCAGTTCTTC. Its protein product is CASSLSTGPYNEQFF.

Relative to its sample, this clone is medium-sized. The chain joins TRBV14 to TRBJ2-7; D is possibly TRBD1 (5 bases). In germline, CDR1 is SGHDN, CDR2 FVKESK. CDR3 length: 15 amino acids. The V end lost 2 bases, the J end lost 1 base, and 12 bases lay between the germline ends. CDR3 residues: CASSQRGRFSYEQYF. CDR3 DNA: TGTGCCAGCAGCCAAAGGGGCAGGTTTTCCTACGAGCAGTACTTC.

The gene calls are TRBV27 and TRBJ2-5, with a weak D call TRBD2 (7 bases). The J call may be mistaken, given a closer DNA end match to TRBJ2-7. The germline gives CDR1 MNHEY, CDR2 SMNVEV (reference sequence). The CDR3 is 15 amino acids. Here the CDR3 DNA reads TGTGCCAGCAGTTCACCTCTAGGGGGGGCCTACGAGCAGTACTTC. Protein sequence: CASSSPLGGAYEQYF.